This TCR beta chain was recovered during a study of T cell responses to AZD1222 COVID-19 vaccine. This CDR3 region has 14 residues. Germline V gene lookup returns CDR1 SGHRS and CDR2 YFSETQ. Trimming removed 7 bases at V and 8 bases at J, with 21 bases between. The data were produced by immunoSEQ multiplex PCR, yet TCRdb's version contains in-frame clones alone and is incomplete. The profile shows 130,000 to 150,000 clones, about 87% of them singletons. The source is an adult in good health. Sequenced material: peripheral blood, taken on day 0 of MenACWY control vaccination. The chain uses TRBV5-1 and TRBJ1-2; possible D gene TRBD1, 5 bases. CDR3 coding DNA: TGCGCCAGCGGGGGACCCCAACCCAACCACGGCTACACCTTC. This codes for CASGGPQPNHGYTF.